The 24 T cell receptor beta chains below come from one sample, sequenced in a study of blood T cell repertoires in COVID-19. Sequenced by immunoSEQ multiplex PCR; TCRdb stores in-frame clones only, minus some. The sample records some 110,000 clones, approximately 85% being singletons. The sequenced sample consisted of peripheral blood. The receptor set was obtained from an elderly woman with COVID-19, enrolled during active disease.

This chain connects TRBV19 to TRBJ1-1; D may be TRBD1 (5 bases). The germline V and J ends were trimmed by 6 bases and 5 bases, with 16 bases remaining between them. The germline gives CDR1 LNHDA, CDR2 SQIVND (reference sequence). The CDR3 runs 14 residues. CDR3 amino acids: CASSRTSLGTEAFF. The CDR3 nucleotides are TGTGCCAGTAGCCGGACATCCCTGGGGACTGAAGCTTTCTTT.

The chain links TRBV24-1 to TRBJ2-2; D remains unclear. This CDR3 spans 13 amino acids. Trimming removed 5 bases at V and 6 bases at J, with 9 bases between. Germline lookup yields CDR1 KGHDR and CDR2 SFDVKD. The CDR3 nucleotides read TGTGCCACCAGTGGAGGTGATCCCGGGGAGCTGTTTTTT. It is translated as CATSGGDPGELFF.

The count of this clone is one. V gene TRBV7-2 combines with J gene TRBJ2-7; D may be TRBD2 (5 bases). CDR3 size: 16 residues. Germline CDR1 is SGHTA and CDR2 is FQGNSA. V gave up 0 bases and J gave up 6 bases, with 18 bases separating them. The CDR3 spells CASSLASNLGGIEQYF. DNA of the CDR3: TGTGCCAGCAGCTTAGCAAGTAACCTCGGAGGCATCGAGCAGTACTTC. The full variable domain, in which reference TRBV7-2 and TRBJ2-7 provide the parts outside the CDR3, is GAGVSQSPSNKVTEKGKDVELRCDPISGHTALYWYRQSLGQGLEFLIYFQGNSAPDKSGLPSDRFSAERTGGSVSTLTIQRTQQEDSAVYLCASSLASNLGGIEQYFGPGTRLTVT.

The rearrangement uses TRBV6-1 and TRBJ2-7; no reliable D call. Trimming left V 2 bases short and J 5 bases short, with 13 bases between. The CDR3 extends over 14 amino acids. CDR1 and CDR2 (germline): MNHNS, SASEGT. Written as DNA, the CDR3 is TGTGCCAGCAGTGAAATCGTGGCAGGCAACGAGCAGTACTTC. Translation: CASSEIVAGNEQYF.

The chain employs TRBV29-1 and TRBJ1-1, with 7 positions matching TRBD1. Germline CDR1 and CDR2: SQVTM and ANQGSEA. CDR3 length equals 14 residues. Trimming removed 6 bases from V and 4 bases from J; junction bases left unmatched: 11. CDR3 coding DNA: TGCAGCGTGAATGACAGGGTCCGAAGCACTGAAGCTTTCTTT. It codes for CSVNDRVRSTEAFF.

The chain has TRBV2 and TRBJ2-7; weak D call: TRBD1 (6 bases). The V gene's germline CDR1 is SNHLY and CDR2 FYNNEI. Trimming took off 6 bases at V and 5 bases at J, with 23 bases between the two ends. The CDR3 consists of 16 residues. The CDR3: CASSPRLWGRGNEQYF. The DNA of the CDR3 is TGTGCCAGCAGCCCCCGTTTGTGGGGGCGCGGTAACGAGCAGTACTTC. Drawing the rest from reference TRBV2 and TRBJ2-7, the complete variable domain is EPEVTQTPSHQVTQMGQEVILRCVPISNHLYFYWYRQILGQKVEFLVSFYNNEISEKSEIFDDQFSVERPDGSNFTLKIRSTKLEDSAMYFCASSPRLWGRGNEQYFGPGTRLTVT.

The chain has TRBV19 and TRBJ1-6; D is perhaps TRBD1 (5 bases). In germline, CDR1 is LNHDA, CDR2 SQIVND (reference sequence). The CDR3 covers 15 residues. The germline V and J ends were trimmed by 3 bases and 5 bases, with 11 bases remaining between them. The CDR3, as DNA: TGTGCCAGTAGTATCGGCGGGGGAAATAATTCACCCCTCCACTTT. This translates into CASSIGGGNNSPLHF.

The chain is built from TRBV20-1 and TRBJ1-3; D is undetermined. V was pared by 2 bases and J by 3 bases, with 2 bases between. The CDR3 totals 11 residues. CDR1 and CDR2 from the germline V gene are DFQATT and SNEGSKA (reference sequence). CDR3: CSARYGNTIYF. The CDR3 DNA is TGCAGTGCTAGATATGGAAACACCATATATTTT.

The chain couples TRBV5-1 to TRBJ2-7; perhaps TRBD1 as D (5 bases). V lost 0 bases and J 3 bases, leaving 13 bases between the germline ends. Germline CDR1 reads SGHRS; CDR2 reads YFSETQ. This CDR3 has 15 residues. CDR3 loop: CASSLAQGRGYEQYF. In nucleotides, the CDR3 is TGCGCCAGCAGCTTGGCCCAGGGAAGGGGCTACGAGCAGTACTTC.

This sequence joins TRBV7-2 and TRBJ2-7; possibly TRBD1 for D (5 bases). The CDR3 totals 19 residues. The germline gives CDR1 SGHTA, CDR2 FQGNSA. Between the trimmed V and J ends, which lost 0 bases and 6 bases, there was a span of 27 bases. The CDR3 sequence: CASSLAGPRIGGPLLEQYF. The CDR3 DNA sequence: TGTGCCAGCAGCTTAGCGGGGCCAAGGATTGGTGGTCCATTACTCGAGCAGTACTTC.

V usage is TRBV28 and J usage is TRBJ2-1; 11 bases are a match to TRBD2. Germline V gene lookup returns CDR1 MDHEN and CDR2 SYDVKM. The ends lost 5 bases at V and 3 bases at J; junction bases unmatched: 9. The length of the CDR3 is 17 residues. CDR3 region: CASSISGRAYLYNEQFF. Written as DNA, the CDR3 is TGTGCCAGCAGTATTAGCGGGAGGGCTTATCTCTACAATGAGCAGTTCTTC.

V usage is TRBV7-3 and J usage is TRBJ2-5, with 9 bases matching TRBD1. Germline V gene sequence: CDR1 SGHTA, CDR2 FQGTGA. The CDR3 totals 16 residues. The J segment lost 5 bases and the V segment lost 4 bases, leaving 11 bases of the junction unmatched. CDR3: CASSSGQGFSVETQYF. As DNA, the CDR3 is TGTGCCAGCAGCTCGGGACAGGGTTTTAGTGTGGAGACCCAGTACTTC.

CDR3 bases: TGCGCCAGCAGCTTGGAGGGGGAAGAGACCCAGTACTTC. Protein: CASSLEGEETQYF. This sequence joins TRBV5-1 and TRBJ2-5; D is perhaps TRBD1 (6 bases). This CDR3 has 13 amino acids. The ends were cut back, 0 bases at V and 3 bases at J, with 6 bases in the middle. Germline V gene sequence: CDR1 SGHRS, CDR2 YFSETQ. Full variable domain (remainder filled in from reference TRBV5-1 and TRBJ2-5): KAGVTQTPRYLIKTRGQQVTLSCSPISGHRSVSWYQQTPGQGLQFLFEYFSETQRNKGNFPGRFSGRQFSNSRSEMNVSTLELGDSALYLCASSLEGEETQYFGPGTRLLVL.

The V call is TRBV11-1, the J call TRBJ1-5; TRBD1 might be the D (6 bases). The V end lost 1 base, the J end lost 5 bases, and 9 bases lay between the germline ends. Germline CDR1 and CDR2: SGHAT and FQDESV (reference sequence). This CDR3 has 14 residues. CDR3 nucleotides: TGTGCCAGCAGCTTAGGAGGGGGTGATCAGCCCCAGCATTTT. Translation gives CASSLGGGDQPQHF. The whole variable domain, filled in from reference TRBV11-1 and TRBJ1-5, reads EAEVAQSPRYKITEKSQAVAFWCDPISGHATLYWYRQILGQGPELLVQFQDESVVDDSQLPKDRFSAERLKGVDSTLKIQPAELGDSAMYLCASSLGGGDQPQHFGDGTRLSIL.

The J gene is TRBJ2-7, the V gene TRBV28, with D perhaps matching TRBD1 (5 bases). This CDR3 contains 14 residues. Germline-derived CDR1 and CDR2 are MDHEN and SYDVKM. V lost 5 bases and J 2 bases, leaving 13 bases between the germline ends. CDR3 protein: CASSAAGLTYEQYF. In DNA, the CDR3 is TGTGCCAGCAGTGCAGCAGGGTTAACCTACGAGCAGTACTTC.

The chain has TRBV7-9 and TRBJ2-1; D is perhaps TRBD2 (6 bases). Germline V gene sequence: CDR1 SEHNR, CDR2 FQNEAQ (reference sequence). V lost 5 bases and J 9 bases, leaving 20 bases between the germline ends. The CDR3 extends over 15 amino acids. The CDR3 bases are TGTGCCAGCAGCCAGGCTCCGGGAGCGTATAGTGAGCAGTTCTTC. The encoded protein is CASSQAPGAYSEQFF.

This clone was counted once. The V call is TRBV6-5, the J call TRBJ2-1; 9 bases agree with TRBD2. The CDR3 runs to 15 residues. The germline CDR1 and CDR2 sequences are MNHEY and SVGAGI. After removal of 7 bases from V and 9 bases from J, the junction contained 13 bases not matched to a gene. Written as DNA, the CDR3 is TGTGCCAGCAAGACTCTAGCGGGACGCACGGGTGAGCAGTTCTTC. Encoded protein: CASKTLAGRTGEQFF.

This clone was seen just once. The chain uses TRBV9 and TRBJ1-2; D uncertain. V lost 2 bases, J lost 7 bases, and 9 bases lay in between. This CDR3 region has 12 residues. Per the germline V gene, CDR1 is SGDLS and CDR2 is YYNGEE. The CDR3 protein is CASSVSTGGYTF. The CDR3, as DNA: TGTGCCAGCAGCGTTTCCACGGGTGGCTACACCTTC.

The chain joins TRBV6-5 to TRBJ1-5; tentatively, D is TRBD1 (5 bases). The germline V gene has CDR1 MNHEY and CDR2 SVGAGI. The CDR3 has 14 residues. The ends were cut back, 11 bases at V and 7 bases at J, with 21 bases in the middle. CDR3 nucleotide sequence: TGTGCCTCCGGGGAATTGGGGGGTGGCCAGCCCCAGCATTTT. Protein sequence: CASGELGGGQPQHF.

V is TRBV15 and J is TRBJ1-1, with D possibly TRBD1 on 6 matching bases. CDR1 is LNHNV, CDR2 YYDKDF, per germline (reference sequence). V was trimmed by 4 bases and J by 5 bases, leaving 14 bases between them. CDR3 size: 14 residues. CDR3 in amino acids: CATSKYQGKTEAFF. The DNA for the CDR3 is TGTGCCACCAGCAAATATCAGGGGAAGACTGAAGCTTTCTTT.

The J gene is TRBJ2-7, the V gene TRBV29-1; 7 positions agree with TRBD1. The CDR3 loop spans 13 amino acids. The germline V gene encodes CDR1 SQVTM and CDR2 ANQGSEA. Trimming cost V 4 bases and J 0 bases; bases outside gene matches: 3. As DNA, the CDR3 is TGCAGCGTTGGACAGGGAAGCTCCTACGAGCAGTACTTC. Amino acids: CSVGQGSSYEQYF.

The chain recombines TRBV28 with TRBJ1-2; possible D gene TRBD1, 6 bases. CDR3 length: 13 residues. The germline CDR1 and CDR2 sequences are MDHEN and SYDVKM. Deletions cut 7 bases from V and 2 bases from J, with 11 bases between. This chain's CDR3 is CASTFGQNYGYTF. For the CDR3, the DNA is TGTGCCAGCACCTTTGGACAGAACTATGGCTACACCTTC.

CDR3 bases: TGTGCCAGCAGTTTACGAGGGATGAACACTGAAGCTTTCTTT. Encoded protein: CASSLRGMNTEAFF. The rearrangement uses TRBV27 and TRBJ1-1; D is undetermined. Trimming pared 2 bases from V and 0 bases from J, leaving 7 bases between. This CDR3 comprises 14 residues. Germline V gene data show CDR1 as MNHEY and CDR2 as SMNVEV (reference sequence).

As DNA, the CDR3 is TGTGCCAGCAGCTTAGCCGGGACAGGGGATGGCTACACCTTC. Its translation is CASSLAGTGDGYTF. The chain links TRBV7-9 to TRBJ1-2, with 10 positions matching TRBD1. The germline CDR1 and CDR2 sequences are SEHNR and FQNEAQ (reference sequence). The CDR3 is made up of 14 amino acids. V gave up 0 bases and J gave up 6 bases; unmatched junction bases: 1.